The present T cell receptor beta chain was sequenced within a study of early T cells in non-severe SARS-CoV-2 infection (dated by TCRdb to about 2021). Turning to the overall study: Because TCR sequencing relied on bulk RNA taken from unsorted whole blood, pairing of alpha and beta chains was not possible.

The library was made by 5' RACE. TCRdb lists the instrument as NextSeq 500. The TCR library protocol attached unique molecular identifiers to individual cDNA molecules to correct for sequencing error and PCR bias. TCR alpha and beta chains were both sequenced, and the abundances of alpha and beta sequences in each sample were closely correlated with each other. The source study handled its data this way. Decombinator V4 was used to perform V gene, J gene and CDR3 annotation of TCR sequences. Expanded TCRs were defined as changing significantly between any two time points under a Poisson model with p below 0.0001. Abundances of TCRs were expressed as counts per million after normalisation to the total number of TCRs sequenced in each sample. TRAV1-2 paired with TRAJ12, TRAJ20 or TRAJ33 defined MAIT TCRs, while TRAV10 paired with TRAJ18 defined iNKT TCRs. VDJdb, accessed 1 November 2021, was searched for CMV, EBV and SARS-CoV-2 annotated TCRs, with TCRs annotated for multiple antigens excluded. TCRdb passed the public sequencing reads through fastp at Q25 and MiXCR, retaining productive beta sequences. Every entry covers one CDR3 protein and lists the most common genes and DNA from its rows. For this entry, the V and J calls and clone size follow TCRdb and not the study's own pipeline. This sample holds 70,000 or so distinct CDR3 sequences; more than 3.5% were observed only once. The leading ten clones occupy roughly 3.7% of the sample.

Set within a cohort of healthcare workers in London, UK, this nested case-control study involved weekly PCR testing of nasopharyngeal swabs along with blood sampling. Healthcare workers were recruited between 23 and 31 March 2020, during the week of the UK lockdown, and were followed weekly for up to 16 weeks. The junction shows trimming of 4 bases on V and 0 bases on J, and the gene matches do not reach 4 bases of it. The CDR3, from cysteine to phenylalanine, totals 16 residues. Of all the DNA, just the CDR3 is kept, 48 bases in frame from base 1. CDR1 is given as SGHNT and CDR2 as YYREEE, both from the germline V gene (reference sequence). On this clonotype: It has no known antigen specificity. Nothing much larger sits one base from this clone, and base qualities are not available.

The study at large found these results: Matching against VDJdb was skewed toward anti-spike CD8 responses, likely underestimated virus-specific expansions, and missed private and CD4 specificities.

The sequences come from whole blood, collected at baseline. The sequence derives from an adult who was a healthcare worker with PCR-confirmed SARS-CoV-2 infection or an uninfected control (not recorded which). The donor label of this sample is uncertain. This sequence uses TRBV5-4 and TRBJ1-2; 12 central bases correspond to TRBD1. The nucleotide sequence is given as TGTGCCAGCAGCAGGGGACAGGGGGCAGCTAACTATGGCTACACCTTC. This yields the protein CASSRGQGAANYGYTF.